This is a list of T cell receptor beta chains from one sample in a study of T cell responses to AZD1222 COVID-19 vaccine. This table comes from immunoSEQ multiplex PCR, and its TCRdb copy is limited to in-frame clones, with some not included. The sample has over 110,000 clones, under 90% seen once. Material: peripheral blood, obtained 28 days after the second AZD1222 dose. These receptors were taken from an adult who received the AZD1222 COVID-19 vaccine. The CDR3 runs from the conserved cysteine through the conserved F or W. The order of the fields is J gene, V gene, clone size, CDR3 length, D gene, CDR3 protein, CDR3 DNA. The D gene is left open where the match is weak. Clone sizes are given selectively: once, few, many, or a class where the clone is expanded.

TRBJ2-6,TRBV9,once,15,TRBD1,CASSGQGSGANVLTF,TGTGCCAGCAGCGGACAGGGGTCGGGGGCCAACGTCCTGACTTTC
TRBJ1-4,TRBV30,.,14,.,CAWSDSVRGEKLFF,TGTGCCTGGAGCGACAGTGTTCGGGGTGAAAAACTGTTTTTT
TRBJ2-1,TRBV5-1,.,16,TRBD1,CASSLPPGQVYNEQFF,TGCGCCAGCAGCTTACCTCCGGGACAGGTTTACAATGAGCAGTTCTTC
TRBJ1-5,TRBV6-5,few,12,.,CASRDSNQPQHF,TGTGCCAGCAGGGATAGCAATCAGCCCCAGCATTTT
TRBJ1-2,TRBV5-1,.,15,.,CASSLGQEYIYGYTF,TGCGCCAGCAGCTTGGGACAGGAGTATATTTATGGCTACACCTTC
TRBJ2-5,TRBV5-8,.,13,TRBD1,CASSPDRQETQYF,TGTGCCAGCAGCCCGGACAGGCAAGAGACCCAGTACTTC
TRBJ2-7,TRBV19,.,15,.,CASSLGGGSSYEQYF,TGTGCCAGTAGTCTAGGGGGCGGGAGCTCCTACGAGCAGTACTTC
TRBJ1-4,TRBV14,.,15,.,CASSQGGGLNEKLFF,TGTGCCAGCAGCCAAGGCGGGGGGTTGAATGAAAAACTGTTTTTT
TRBJ2-5,TRBV18,.,14,.,CASSPPFPLETQYF,TGTGCCAGCTCACCACCGTTCCCCTTAGAGACCCAGTACTTC
TRBJ1-6,TRBV12-3/TRBV12-4,.,13,TRBD1,CASRRTGDSPLHF,TGTGCCAGCAGGAGGACAGGGGACTCACCCCTCCACTTT
TRBJ2-7,TRBV6-5,.,11,.,CASERNYEQYF,TGTGCCAGCGAGCGGAACTACGAGCAGTACTTC
TRBJ2-1,TRBV10-3,.,14,.,CAISESASYNEQFF,TGTGCCATCAGTGAGTCGGCGAGTTACAATGAGCAGTTCTTC
TRBJ2-5,TRBV4-1,.,14,.,CASSQVTVSETQYF,TGCGCCAGCAGCCAAGTGACAGTGAGCGAGACCCAGTACTTC
TRBJ1-1,TRBV28,.,15,.,CASRDTGRGGTEAFF,TGTGCCAGCAGGGACACAGGCAGGGGAGGCACTGAAGCTTTCTTT
TRBJ1-1,TRBV6-1,.,13,.,CASSEYWNTEAFF,TGTGCCAGCAGTGAATATTGGAACACTGAAGCTTTCTTT
TRBJ1-2,TRBV28,once,14,TRBD1,CASSPDRDGPGYTF,TGTGCCAGCAGCCCGGACAGGGATGGGCCTGGCTACACCTTC
TRBJ1-1,TRBV4-1,.,15,.,CASSQEFPGPTEAFF,TGCGCCAGCAGCCAAGAATTCCCAGGTCCCACTGAAGCTTTCTTT
TRBJ2-1,TRBV4-2,.,21,TRBD2,CASSPIPLAGGSLGTYNEQFF,TGTGCCAGCAGCCCAATACCACTAGCGGGGGGTTCCCTTGGGACCTACAATGAGCAGTTCTTC
TRBJ2-1,TRBV9,once,17,.,CASSVGSTITSYNEQFF,TGTGCCAGCAGCGTGGGCTCAACTATTACCTCCTACAATGAGCAGTTCTTC
TRBJ1-4,TRBV6-6,.,12,.,CASSYAGEKLFF,TGTGCCAGCAGTTACGCCGGGGAAAAACTGTTTTTT
TRBJ1-1,TRBV6-1,.,17,TRBD1,CASSDSSQGGLSTEAFF,TGTGCCAGCAGTGATTCCTCGCAGGGGGGATTAAGCACTGAAGCTTTCTTT
TRBJ1-1,TRBV7-8,.,12,.,CASSPGYTEAFF,TGTGCCAGCAGCCCAGGGTACACTGAAGCTTTCTTT
TRBJ1-2,TRBV28,.,13,.,CASRGFVPYGYTF,TGTGCCAGCAGGGGATTCGTGCCCTATGGCTACACCTTC
TRBJ1-1,TRBV28,.,16,.,CASSLSPSEVSTEAFF,TGTGCCAGCAGTTTATCCCCCAGTGAGGTGAGCACTGAAGCTTTCTTT